The 5 T cell receptor beta chains in this list originate from one sample, sequenced in a study of cytomegalovirus exposure and HLA in healthy donors. The PCR used 60 Vbeta and 13 Jbeta primers. TCRdb's table, derived via immunoSEQ multiplex PCR, lists solely in-frame clones and lacks some. The sample includes 100,000 to 150,000 clones, about 82% of them seen just once. The material sequenced was PBMCs. Source of these receptors: a man younger than 45 in good health and CMV-seronegative.

The chain joins TRBV4-3 to TRBJ2-7; 9 bases are shared with TRBD1. V was pared by 0 bases and J by 1 base, with 4 bases of the junction left unmatched. The germline V gene encodes CDR1 LGHNA and CDR2 YSLEER. This CDR3 is built from 16 residues. CDR3 loop: CASSQETGGLSYEQYF. In DNA, the CDR3 is TGCGCCAGCAGCCAAGAGACAGGGGGGTTATCCTACGAGCAGTACTTC.

This clone was seen a few times. V usage is TRBV27 and J usage is TRBJ2-3; no clear D. Trimming left V 5 bases short and J 0 bases short, with 21 bases between. CDR1 MNHEY and CDR2 SMNVEV come from the germline V gene (reference sequence). The CDR3 is 18 amino acids. This chain's CDR3 is CASSPYAPDISSTDTQYF. DNA for the CDR3: TGTGCCAGCAGTCCTTACGCGCCTGACATATCTAGCACAGATACGCAGTATTTT.

V usage is TRBV19 and J usage is TRBJ2-2, with 7 bases aligning to TRBD1. The CDR3 totals 16 residues. With 1 base clipped from V and 2 bases from J, the junction kept 4 bases outside the gene matches. Germline V gives CDR1 LNHDA, CDR2 SQIVND (reference sequence). CDR3 DNA sequence: TGTGCCAGTAGTATAGGTCACAGGGGAAACACCGGGGAGCTGTTTTTT. It is translated as CASSIGHRGNTGELFF.

This clone was picked up a small number of times. The chain uses TRBV5-4 and TRBJ2-7; 9 nucleotides agree with TRBD2. Germline-derived CDR1 and CDR2 are SGHNT and YYREEE (reference sequence). V shed 0 bases, J shed 4 bases, and the junction held 2 bases outside the gene matches. The CDR3 consists of 14 residues. CDR3 protein: CASSLGREGYEQYF. CDR3 DNA sequence: TGTGCCAGCAGCTTGGGGCGGGAGGGATACGAGCAGTACTTC. Using reference TRBV5-4 and TRBJ2-7 for the parts outside the CDR3, the full variable domain is ETGVTQSPTHLIKTRGQQVTLRCSSQSGHNTVSWYQQALGQGPQFIFQYYREEENGRGNFPPRFSGLQFPNYSSELNVNALELDDSALYLCASSLGREGYEQYFGPGTRLTVT.

This chain joins TRBV29-1 and TRBJ2-2; 7 bases align to TRBD1. With 7 bases clipped from V and 5 bases from J, the junction kept 10 bases outside the gene matches. The germline gives CDR1 SQVTM, CDR2 ANQGSEA. The length of the CDR3 is 14 residues. The CDR3 is CSANPTGRTGELFF. DNA for the CDR3: TGCAGCGCCAACCCGACAGGGCGAACCGGGGAGCTGTTTTTT.